The 29 T cell receptor beta chains in this list originate from one sample, sequenced in a study of control samples from healthy donors and cancer patients (dated by TCRdb to 2019 to 2021). The receptor library was made with the immunoSEQ multiplex PCR assay. In its TCRdb copy, this immuneACCESS table keeps in-frame sequences only and misses some clones. Where compared with another copy, unresolved V genes explain less than half of these, and the others have no known cause. The sample table records some 82,000 clones; around 87% of these occur just once. The ten largest account for around a fifth of the sample. The sequenced sample consisted of blood. These receptors were collected from a man in his fifties or sixties in good health.

The J gene is TRBJ2-3, the V gene TRBV27, with D maybe TRBD2 (7 bases). Germline V gene data show CDR1 as MNHEY and CDR2 as SMNVEV (reference sequence). The V end was cut by 7 bases, the J end by 0 bases, with 17 bases between. This CDR3 region has 16 residues. The CDR3 nucleotides read TGTGCCAGCAAAAGGCGCGGGGGCATGAGCACAGATACGCAGTATTTT. It encodes CASKRRGGMSTDTQYF.

The chain combines TRBV2 with TRBJ2-5; 10 bases fit TRBD1. The CDR3 is 13 amino acids. CDR1 and CDR2 from the germline V gene are SNHLY and FYNNEI. The ends lost 5 bases at V and 6 bases at J; junction bases unmatched: 3. CDR3 DNA sequence: TGTGCCAGCAGTTGGGACAGGGGAAAGACCCAGTACTTC. This translates into CASSWDRGKTQYF.

This chain uses TRBV2 with TRBJ1-1; D might be TRBD1 (5 bases). V lost 9 bases and J lost 6, with 14 bases in between. In germline, CDR1 is SNHLY, CDR2 FYNNEI. The CDR3 is 12 residues long. CDR3 sequence reads: CASTRGGAEAFF. The CDR3 region has the DNA TGTGCCAGTACTAGGGGAGGGGCTGAAGCTTTCTTT.

This chain connects TRBV19 to TRBJ1-5; D not certain. Germline CDR1 and CDR2: LNHDA and SQIVND (reference sequence). Trimming shortened V by 8 bases and J by 4 bases, and 9 bases separated the two germline ends. The CDR3 totals 12 residues. CDR3 amino acids: CASGRRNQPQHF. Written as DNA, the CDR3 is TGTGCCAGTGGTAGGAGGAATCAGCCCCAGCATTTT.

As regards this clone: A junction end diverges from the germline sequence, so it may reflect a read error. V gene TRBV7-3 combines with J gene TRBJ1-2; 7 bases are shared with TRBD1. The germline CDR1 and CDR2 sequences are SGHTA and FQGTGA. This CDR3 is 13 amino acids long. The CDR3 DNA is TGTGCCAGCAGCAACCCGGGACAGTCCCTCAGCGCCTTC. Amino acid sequence: CASSNPGQSLSAF.

The chain recombines TRBV9 with TRBJ2-1; 7 bases match TRBD2. Trimming cost V 6 bases and J 7 bases; bases outside gene matches: 10. Germline CDR1 is SGDLS and CDR2 is YYNGEE. The CDR3 has 14 amino acids. The CDR3 reads CASTKAVGGNEQFF. In nucleotides, the CDR3 is TGTGCCAGCACCAAAGCAGTCGGGGGGAATGAGCAGTTCTTC.

The chain recombines TRBV7-9 with TRBJ2-7; no definite D call. This CDR3 is built from 13 residues. Germline loops: CDR1 SEHNR, CDR2 FQNEAQ (reference sequence). The ends were cut back, 2 bases at V and 5 bases at J, with 10 bases in the middle. The CDR3 here is CASSLKVLNEQYF. The CDR3 DNA is TGTGCCAGCAGCTTAAAAGTTTTGAACGAGCAGTACTTC. Full variable domain (rest looked up from reference TRBV7-9 and TRBJ2-7): DTGVSQNPRHKITKRGQNVTFRCDPISEHNRLYWYRQTLGQGPEFLTYFQNEAQLEKSRLLSDRFSAERPKGSFSTLEIQRTEQGDSAMYLCASSLKVLNEQYFGPGTRLTVT.

CDR3: CASSSQGAANEKLFF. The CDR3, as DNA: TGTGCCAGCAGCTCACAGGGAGCGGCTAATGAAAAACTGTTTTTT. The genes are TRBV7-2 and TRBJ1-4, with D perhaps matching TRBD1 (6 bases). Germline assignment: CDR1 SGHTA and CDR2 FQGNSA. Trimming took off 4 bases at V and 3 bases at J, with 12 bases between the two ends. The CDR3 has 15 residues.

The V gene is TRBV10-3, the J gene TRBJ2-6; D possibly corresponds to TRBD2 (5 bases). The CDR3 is made up of 15 amino acids. The V end lost 3 bases, the J end lost 6 bases, and 12 bases lay between the germline ends. Germline V gene lookup returns CDR1 ENHRY and CDR2 SYGVKD. DNA of the CDR3: TGTGCCATCAGTGAAGAGGGAGCTACGGCCAACGTCCTGACTTTC. It yields the protein CAISEEGATANVLTF.

The chain couples TRBV29-1 to TRBJ1-1; D might be TRBD1 (5 bases). V was pared by 0 bases and J by 11 bases, with 10 bases between. The CDR3 is 11 residues long. Germline V CDR1 and CDR2: SQVTM, ANQGSEA. CDR3 coding DNA: TGCAGCGTTGAAGAGGGGAGGGGTGCTTTCTTT. The encoded protein is CSVEEGRGAFF.

V gene TRBV11-3 combines with J gene TRBJ1-2; D is unresolved. Trimming removed 5 bases from V and 9 bases from J, with 13 bases in between. The CDR3 sequence is 12 residues long. Per germline, CDR1 SGHNT and CDR2 YENEEA. CDR3 coding DNA: TGTGCCAGCAGCCCTGGTCCAGGTAGCTACACCTTC. Protein sequence: CASSPGPGSYTF.

The chain links TRBV7-2 to TRBJ2-7, with TRBD1 as a possible D gene (6 bases). The CDR3 sequence is 15 residues long. V was cut by 5 bases and J by 0 bases, with 14 bases left in between. Per germline, CDR1 SGHTA and CDR2 FQGNSA. The DNA of the CDR3 is TGTGCCAGCAGCCGGACAGCCCTGAGCTCCTACGAGCAGTACGTC. This translates into CASSRTALSSYEQYV.

This clone was counted a single time. The rearrangement links TRBV2 to TRBJ1-2; D ambiguous. The CDR3 consists of 14 residues. CDR1 is SNHLY and CDR2 is FYNNEI in the germline V gene. V gave up 5 bases and J gave up 6 bases, with 16 bases separating them. DNA for the CDR3: TGTGCCAGCAGTCAAGAGAGGGTGGAGAATGGCTACACCTTC. It specifies CASSQERVENGYTF.

The CDR3 region has the DNA TGTGCCAGCAGCCCTAGTAACCACGAGCAGTACTTC. Encoded protein: CASSPSNHEQYF. The chain joins TRBV6-2 or TRBV6-3 to TRBJ2-7; D remains unclear. Per the germline V gene, CDR1 is MNHEY and CDR2 is SVGEGT. Trimming removed 6 bases from V and 5 bases from J, with 11 bases in between. The CDR3 is made up of 12 amino acids.

The J gene is TRBJ2-7, the V gene TRBV27; D is unclear. This CDR3 is built from 10 residues. Germline V lookup: CDR1 MNHEY, CDR2 SMNVEV (reference sequence). CDR3 sequence: CSSDFYEQYF. Written as DNA, the CDR3 is TGTTCGTCAGACTTCTACGAGCAGTACTTC.

The rearrangement links TRBV6-5 to TRBJ2-1; 7 positions match TRBD1. Germline CDR1 MNHEY, CDR2 SVGAGI. The junction had 1 base not matched to a gene; V was cut back by 2 bases and J by 6 bases. The length of the CDR3 is 13 residues. CDR3 coding DNA: TGTGCCAGCAGTTACGGGACAGCCAATGAGCAGTTCTTC. It yields the protein CASSYGTANEQFF.

This chain joins TRBV12-5 and TRBJ1-3; no definite D call. Germline V gene data show CDR1 as LGHNT and CDR2 as FRNRAP. With 4 bases removed from V and 4 bases from J, the gap between germline ends came to 11 bases. The CDR3 spans 14 residues. The CDR3 region is CASGSLGEGNTIYF. For the CDR3, the DNA is TGTGCTAGTGGTTCTCTCGGGGAAGGAAACACCATATATTTT.

In this sample, this clone turned up once. The chain recombines TRBV2 with TRBJ1-6; tentative D call: TRBD1 (5 bases). The CDR3 is 17 amino acids. Trimming shortened V by 6 bases and J by 1 base, and 16 bases separated the two germline ends. Germline-derived CDR1 and CDR2 are SNHLY and FYNNEI. The CDR3 here is CASRGGDFTSYNSPLHF. The CDR3 DNA reads TGTGCCAGCAGGGGTGGGGACTTCACATCCTATAATTCACCCCTCCACTTT.

This sequence joins TRBV10-3 and TRBJ1-6; no firm D call. The CDR3 loop spans 13 amino acids. V lost 6 bases to trimming and J lost 7 bases, with 10 bases between them. The V gene's germline CDR1 is ENHRY and CDR2 SYGVKD. The CDR3 DNA is TGTGCCATCAGGAGCTTACTCAATTCACCCCTCCACTTT. Protein: CAIRSLLNSPLHF.

The chain uses TRBV19 and TRBJ1-4; the D gene is possibly TRBD1 (6 bases). Trimming stripped 5 bases from V and 8 bases from J, with 15 bases between. The CDR3 totals 14 residues. CDR1 LNHDA and CDR2 SQIVND come from the germline V gene (reference sequence). CDR3 loop: CASSLYREGEKLFF. The CDR3 coding sequence is TGTGCCAGTAGTTTATACAGGGAAGGAGAAAAACTGTTTTTT.

The chain recombines TRBV12-3 or TRBV12-4 with TRBJ2-7; D might be TRBD1 or TRBD2, each matching 6 bases. Trimming shortened V by 6 bases and J by 7 bases, and 10 bases separated the two germline ends. The length of the CDR3 is 11 residues. In nucleotides, the CDR3 is TGTGCCAGCAGCCTAGGGGGGGAGCAGTACTTC. Its translation is CASSLGGEQYF.

The J gene is TRBJ1-5, the V gene TRBV19; D is unresolved. Germline values: CDR1 LNHDA, CDR2 SQIVND (reference sequence). The CDR3 is 12 amino acids. V was clipped by 9 bases and J by 3 bases, with 9 bases between them. The CDR3 reads CASSDFNQPQHF. In DNA, the CDR3 is TGTGCCAGCTCCGATTTCAATCAGCCCCAGCATTTT.

The genes are TRBV7-7 and TRBJ1-6, with TRBD1 matching 8 bases. Germline V gene lookup returns CDR1 SSHAT and CDR2 FNYEAQ (reference sequence). With V trimmed by 2 bases and J by 3 bases, 3 bases remained unmatched. This CDR3 region has 16 residues. The CDR3 loop reads CASSLMDRDYNSPLHF. The CDR3 DNA is TGTGCCAGCAGCTTAATGGACAGGGACTATAATTCACCCCTCCACTTT.

This chain connects TRBV5-6 to TRBJ1-6; the D gene is possibly TRBD1 (6 bases). Trimming shortened V by 3 bases and J by 2 bases, and 12 bases separated the two germline ends. This CDR3 contains 16 residues. Germline values: CDR1 SGHDT, CDR2 YYEEEE. DNA of the CDR3: TGTGCCAGCAGCTCACGGGGGGCGGCCTATAATTCACCCCTCCACTTT. Translation gives CASSSRGAAYNSPLHF.

This sequence joins TRBV18 and TRBJ1-1; no definite D call. Germline V gene data show CDR1 as KGHSH and CDR2 as LQKENI. This CDR3 spans 15 amino acids. V lost 2 bases to trimming and J lost 0 bases, with 10 bases between them. The CDR3 nucleotides read TGTGCCAGCTCACCAGCGGCCGGAATGAACACTGAAGCTTTCTTT. Translating gives CASSPAAGMNTEAFF.

This chain connects TRBV5-1 to TRBJ2-2; no clear D. The V gene lost 3 bases and the J gene lost 4 bases, with 4 bases spanning the gap. This CDR3 contains 12 residues. From germline, CDR1 is SGHRS and CDR2 YFSETQ. As DNA, the CDR3 is TGCGCCAGCAGCTGGGGCACCGGGGAGCTGTTTTTT. It specifies CASSWGTGELFF.

The rearrangement uses TRBV6-5 and TRBJ2-7, with D possibly being TRBD2 (7 bases). V was clipped by 11 bases and J by 2 bases, with 19 bases between them. Germline V gene lookup returns CDR1 MNHEY and CDR2 SVGAGI. The CDR3 is 14 residues long. CDR3 region: CAARGASGTYEQYF. For the CDR3, the DNA is TGTGCCGCCAGGGGAGCTAGCGGTACCTACGAGCAGTACTTC.

This clone has a single count. This sequence joins TRBV4-3 and TRBJ2-3; 7 bases match TRBD2. The length of the CDR3 is 17 residues. Per germline, CDR1 LGHNA and CDR2 YSLEER. J gave up 3 bases and V 0 bases, and 9 bases lay outside the gene matches. The CDR3 region is CASSQDGDSGPTDTQYF. For the CDR3, the DNA is TGCGCCAGCAGCCAAGATGGTGATAGCGGGCCTACAGATACGCAGTATTTT.

This chain joins TRBV7-3 and TRBJ2-7; 8 nucleotides agree with TRBD2. Germline CDR1 and CDR2: SGHTA and FQGTGA. After removal of 5 bases from V and 2 bases from J, the junction contained 8 bases not matched to a gene. The CDR3 length is 15 residues. The CDR3 nucleotides are TGTGCCAGCAGCCCCTTTAGCGGGACGGCCTACGAGCAGTACTTC. Residues: CASSPFSGTAYEQYF.